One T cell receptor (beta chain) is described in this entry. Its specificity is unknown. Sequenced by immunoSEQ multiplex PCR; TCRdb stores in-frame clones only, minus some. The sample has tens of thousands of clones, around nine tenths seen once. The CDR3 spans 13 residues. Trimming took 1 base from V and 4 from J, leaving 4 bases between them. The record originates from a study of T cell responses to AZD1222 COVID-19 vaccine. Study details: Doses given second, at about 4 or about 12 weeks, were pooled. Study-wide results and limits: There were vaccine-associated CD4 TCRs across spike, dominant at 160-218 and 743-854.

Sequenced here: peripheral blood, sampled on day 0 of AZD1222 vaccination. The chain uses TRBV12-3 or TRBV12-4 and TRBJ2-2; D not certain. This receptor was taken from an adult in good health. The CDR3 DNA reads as TGTGCCAGCAGTTTAGGTTCCACCGGGGAGCTGTTTTTT. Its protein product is CASSLGSTGELFF.